This TCR beta chain was captured by sequencing in a study of vaccination and CD4 T cells after COVID-19. The Oncomine TCR Beta short-read assay was applied to DNA of cultured CD4+ T cells. TCRdb reprocessed the PCR reads via MiXCR and lists one record per CDR3 protein. Of some 26,000 distinct CDR3 sequences listed, 50% to 65% were seen once; the top ten hold under 30%. Treatment given: approximately 9-day PBMC culture with coronavirus spike peptide pools or control peptides (ViraFEST assay). Concerning this clonotype itself: Its antigen remains unidentified.

Germline CDR1 and CDR2: KGHDR and SFDVKD. The CDR3 totals 19 residues. Trimming removed 3 bases from V and 3 bases from J; junction bases left unmatched: 13. The material was CD4+ T cells from blood, cultured in vitro, obtained before SARS-CoV-2 vaccination. This rearrangement joins TRBV24-1 to TRBJ2-3, with 11 bases matching TRBD2. The receptor was isolated from a human donor who received a COVID-19 vaccine. CDR3: CATSDPSPFSGGATDTQYF. The CDR3 coding sequence is TGTGCCACCAGTGATCCGTCCCCCTTTAGCGGGGGGGCAACAGATACGCAGTATTTT.